Reported below is one TCR beta chain. The data belong to a study of cytomegalovirus exposure and HLA in healthy donors. V lost 5 bases and J lost 3; bases outside the gene matches: 6. The germline V gene encodes CDR1 MNHEY and CDR2 SVGAGI. The CDR3 consists of 14 residues. PCR was performed using 60 Vbeta and 13 Jbeta primers. Sequencing used immunoSEQ multiplex PCR; TCRdb keeps in-frame clones, though not all of them. The profile shows under 130,000 clones, about four fifths of them singletons. The V call is TRBV6-5, the J call TRBJ1-2; 7 bases line up with TRBD1. Sequenced sample: PBMCs. The receptor's source is a man in his thirties or forties in good health and CMV-seronegative. CDR3 sequence reads: CASSQQQGYYGYTF. For the CDR3, the DNA is TGTGCCAGCAGTCAACAACAGGGGTACTATGGCTACACCTTC.